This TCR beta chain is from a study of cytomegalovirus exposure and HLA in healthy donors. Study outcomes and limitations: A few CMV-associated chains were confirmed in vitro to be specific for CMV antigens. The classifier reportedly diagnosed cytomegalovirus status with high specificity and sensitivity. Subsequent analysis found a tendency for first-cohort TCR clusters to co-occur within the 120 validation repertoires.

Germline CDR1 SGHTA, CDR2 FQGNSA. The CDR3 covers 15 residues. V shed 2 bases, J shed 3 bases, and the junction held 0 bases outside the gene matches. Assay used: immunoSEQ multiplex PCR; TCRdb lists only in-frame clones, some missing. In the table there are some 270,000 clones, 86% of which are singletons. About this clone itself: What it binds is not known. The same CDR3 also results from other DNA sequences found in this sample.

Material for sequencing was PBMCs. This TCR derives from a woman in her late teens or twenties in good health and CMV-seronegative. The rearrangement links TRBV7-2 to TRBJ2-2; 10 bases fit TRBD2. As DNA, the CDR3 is TGTGCCAGCAGCTTACTAGCGGGGGACACCGGGGAGCTGTTTTTT. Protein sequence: CASSLLAGDTGELFF.